The present TCR beta chain was sequenced within a study of shared clonotypes between healthy human individuals. Study summary: Researchers assigned three CD4 naive, three CD4 memory, two CD8 naive and one CD8 memory plate to each donor. Study-level points and caveats: Non-shared clonotypes showed lower generation probabilities than clonotypes common to all four donors. Few donors restricted represented genetic and exposure-history diversity.

Germline V gives CDR1 SQVTM, CDR2 ANQGSEA. The V and J ends lost 4 bases and 5 bases, in that order; junction bases with no gene match: 1. The CDR3 contains 12 residues. Assay used: immunoSEQ multiplex PCR; TCRdb lists only in-frame clones, some missing. The sample lists about 2.1 million clones, just over 90% occurring once. To note about this clone: Its antigen is unidentified. Within the sample, other DNA sequences also encode this same CDR3.

Naive CD8 cells, CD45RO-negative and positively selected for CCR7, excluded terminally differentiated effector memory CD45RA+ cells. The TCR comes from a man between 18 and 29 years old in good health. Some clones in this sample may be carry-over from other donors' samples. The sequenced sample was naive CD8+ T cells from PBMCs. The rearrangement links TRBV29-1 to TRBJ2-2, with 7 positions matching TRBD2. CDR3 amino acids: CSVGEGTGELFF. The DNA of the CDR3 is TGCAGCGTTGGGGAGGGAACCGGGGAGCTGTTTTTT.